This TCR beta chain was identified in a study of blood T cell repertoires in COVID-19. The overall study: Sources were T cells, B-cell-depleted T cells, or PBMCs; the material itself was cDNA or gDNA.

With 4 bases removed from V and 0 bases from J, the gap between germline ends came to 14 bases. CDR3 length: 16 residues. The germline CDR1 and CDR2 sequences are KGHSH and LQKENI. This clone was picked up one time. As processed by the authors: Amplification with reference gene primers provided the estimates of nucleated cell counts. Method: immunoSEQ multiplex PCR; TCRdb's copy keeps in-frame clones and lacks some. The DNA gave D and trimming, while V, J and clone size come from that table. The table lists over 150,000 clones, roughly 80% of them singletons, with 11% in the top ten. The TCR comes from a man between 65 and 80 years old with active or convalescent COVID-19. This sequence joins TRBV18 and TRBJ2-3; tentatively, D is TRBD1 (5 bases). The sample consisted of peripheral blood. The CDR3 protein is CASSLLTGRSTDTQYF. Written as DNA, the CDR3 is TGTGCCAGCTCACTCCTAACAGGACGTAGCACAGATACGCAGTATTTT.